The following is a TCR beta chain sequence with its context. The data stem from a study of control samples from healthy donors and cancer patients. Libraries were prepared by immunoSEQ multiplex PCR; TCRdb keeps only in-frame clonotypes and omits some of them. The sample lists under 200,000 clones, over 95% seen once, with over 0.9% in the top ten. Trimming took off 1 base at V and 3 bases at J, with 11 bases between the two ends. CDR3 size: 15 residues. Germline lookup yields CDR1 LGHDT and CDR2 YNNKEL (reference sequence). V gene TRBV3-1 (or the pseudogene TRBV3-2) combines with J gene TRBJ2-3; a possible D gene is TRBD1 (6 bases). Material for sequencing was blood. The source is a woman aged 30 to 39 in good health. CDR3 region: CASSQVGAPTDTQYF. The CDR3 DNA follows: TGTGCCAGCAGCCAAGTGGGGGCGCCTACAGATACGCAGTATTTT.